This T cell receptor (beta chain) was captured in a study of regulatory T cells in long-lasting Graves disease. Study-wide results and caveats: Persistent patients shared some 2,500 public clonotypes among themselves. Newly diagnosed patients shared fewer, at more than 750. The study found TRBV28, TRBJ1-2 and TRBJ2-5 favored in persistent disease.

Time point specified: newly diagnosed GD, antithyroid drugs for less than 3 months. Following extraction of RNA from PBMCs, that RNA was used to make the TCR library. This clonotype was found a few times. What it binds is not known. Sequencing libraries for TCR beta were prepared with iRepertoire HTBI primers and Arm-PCR of CDR3 regions. In the source study's methods: The samples included 60 to 65 TRBV and around 15 TRBJ segments. Each CDR3 protein gets one entry after TCRdb re-called the multiplex PCR reads with MiXCR. The V and J calls and clone size come from TCRdb's table, not from the authors' own analysis. The sample lists a few hundred thousand distinct CDR3 sequences, around 17% occurring once. V was clipped by 7 bases and J by 0 bases, with 12 bases between them. The CDR3 has 14 amino acids. Germline CDR1 and CDR2: MNHEY and SVGEGT. These data were also filed under a second study, of T cells in Graves' hyperthyroidism and ophthalmopathy. That work states: TCR CDR3 underwent first-round RT-PCR with the HTBI primer set.

V usage is TRBV6-2 or TRBV6-3 and J usage is TRBJ2-5; D is ambiguous. This sequence was found in a man in his forties or fifties with Graves disease. The sequences come from peripheral blood mononuclear cells (PBMCs), collected at new diagnosis, from a patient treated with antithyroid drugs. The CDR3: CASNPSEYQETQYF. The CDR3 nucleotides read TGTGCCAGCAACCCGTCAGAGTACCAAGAGACCCAGTACTTC.